These 8 T cell receptor beta chains share one sample of origin, sequenced in a study of blood T cell repertoires in COVID-19. Repertoires were generated with immunoSEQ multiplex PCR, while TCRdb's copy carries only in-frame clones and drops some. This sample carries 200,000 to 250,000 clones, 87% of them seen once, and the ten largest clones take 10%. The sample was PBMCs or T cells enriched from blood (not recorded which). These receptors all come from a man between 18 and 35 years old with acute COVID-19.

This chain joins TRBV3-1 (or the pseudogene TRBV3-2) and TRBJ1-1, with 9 bases identical to TRBD1. The germline CDR1 and CDR2 sequences are LGHDT and YNNKEL (reference sequence). The CDR3 length is 16 residues. Trimming removed 0 bases from V and 11 bases from J; junction bases left unmatched: 13. Here the CDR3 DNA reads TGTGCCAGCAGCCAAGATATCACACAGGGGGCGGAGGATGCTTTCTTT. Translation gives CASSQDITQGAEDAFF.

The V gene is TRBV5-1, the J gene TRBJ2-5; tentative D call: TRBD1 (6 bases). Trimming removed 4 bases from V and 1 base from J, with 11 bases in between. The CDR3 consists of 14 residues. Germline V gene lookup returns CDR1 SGHRS and CDR2 YFSETQ. The CDR3 is CASSPGQTQETQYF. CDR3 DNA sequence: TGCGCCAGCAGCCCCGGACAGACCCAAGAGACCCAGTACTTC.

This clone showed up just a few times. The gene calls are TRBV21-1 and TRBJ1-6; the table's D call of TRBD1 was not tested on the DNA. TRBV21-1 is labeled a pseudogene. The CDR3 is 17 residues long. The CDR3 bases are TGTGCCAGCAGCAAACTTACAGGGGGCTCCTATAATTCACCCCTCCACTTT. It yields the protein CASSKLTGGSYNSPLHF.

This chain links TRBV4-1 with TRBJ1-4; 10 nucleotides align to TRBD1. CDR1 is MGHRA and CDR2 is YSYEKL in the germline V gene. V lost 0 bases and J lost 10; bases outside the gene matches: 11. The CDR3 extends over 17 amino acids. The CDR3, as DNA: TGCGCCAGCAGCCAAGAACCACCGGACAGGGGGTTTGGAAAACTGTTTTTT. Its protein product is CASSQEPPDRGFGKLFF.

The chain is built from TRBV18 and TRBJ1-3; D is unresolved. The germline V gene encodes CDR1 KGHSH and CDR2 LQKENI. CDR3 length: 14 residues. V was trimmed by 3 bases and J by 2 bases, leaving 8 bases between them. CDR3 amino acids: CASSPRETGNTIYF. DNA for the CDR3: TGTGCCAGCTCACCGAGGGAAACTGGAAACACCATATATTTT.

The rearrangement links TRBV4-2 to TRBJ2-7, with TRBD2 identical over 14 bases. Germline V lookup: CDR1 LGHNA, CDR2 YNFKEQ. There are 17 residues in the CDR3. V dropped 4 bases and J dropped 3; count of bases not matched to a gene: 8. The CDR3 protein is CASSPGLAGARVYEQYF. CDR3 DNA sequence: TGTGCCAGCAGCCCGGGACTAGCGGGAGCCAGAGTCTACGAGCAGTACTTC.

The rearrangement joins TRBV6-5 to TRBJ2-1; D possibly corresponds to TRBD2 (7 bases). CDR3 length: 13 residues. Germline V lookup: CDR1 MNHEY, CDR2 SVGAGI. With 10 bases removed from V and 6 bases from J, the gap between germline ends came to 16 bases. In DNA form, the CDR3 reads TGTGCCACCGGGGGCGGGAGTGGCAATGAGCAGTTCTTC. It translates to CATGGGSGNEQFF.

The genes are TRBV27 and TRBJ1-2, with TRBD1 identical over 10 bases. V lost 2 bases and J lost 4; bases outside the gene matches: 4. The CDR3 sequence is 15 residues long. Germline CDR1 MNHEY, CDR2 SMNVEV (reference sequence). CDR3 nucleotide sequence: TGTGCCAGCAGTTTAGGGACAGGGGAGGGCTATGGCTACACCTTC. As protein: CASSLGTGEGYGYTF.